Each of the 32 T cell receptor beta chains below was sequenced from the same sample in a study of CD8 T cells in Susac syndrome. RNA in amounts of roughly 0.5 to 1 ug was reverse transcribed with random hexamers. MiXCR, applied by TCRdb to the immunoSEQ multiplex PCR reads, yields one record per CDR3 protein. This repertoire shows about 130,000 distinct CDR3 sequences, around 95% found once; its top ten account for 0.21%. Sequencing was performed on CD8+ T cells from PBMCs. The source of these receptors is a human donor with Susac syndrome.

The chain carries TRBV30 and TRBJ2-7; no reliable D call. CDR1 and CDR2 from the germline V gene are GTSNPN and SVGIG (reference sequence). Trimming pared 0 bases from V and 3 bases from J, leaving 9 bases between. The CDR3 consists of 13 residues. CDR3 loop: CAWSVISGYEQYF. In DNA form, the CDR3 reads TGTGCCTGGAGTGTAATTTCCGGCTACGAGCAGTACTTC.

The CDR3 reads CASSQGQGWVKQYF. CDR3 DNA: TGTGCCAGCAGCCAAGGGCAGGGATGGGTGAAGCAGTACTTC. The chain carries TRBV4-2 and TRBJ2-7; tentative D call: TRBD1 (5 bases). CDR1 is LGHNA, CDR2 YNFKEQ, per germline. The CDR3 is 14 amino acids. The germline V and J ends were trimmed by 1 base and 8 bases, with 15 bases remaining between them.

V and J are TRBV20-1 and TRBJ2-7; D is perhaps TRBD2 (5 bases). V was pared by 1 base and J by 4 bases, with 14 bases between. This CDR3 is 14 amino acids long. Looked up from germline, CDR1 is DFQATT and CDR2 is SNEGSKA (reference sequence). In nucleotides, the CDR3 is TGCAGTGCTAGAGTTCCGGAGGAGATGTACGAGCAGTACTTC. Translated: CSARVPEEMYEQYF.

J is TRBJ1-2 and V is TRBV7-9; 8 bases align to TRBD1. The CDR3 consists of 14 residues. Germline lookup yields CDR1 SEHNR and CDR2 FQNEAQ (reference sequence). The junction had 4 bases not matched to a gene; V was cut back by 3 bases and J by 4 bases. The DNA for the CDR3 is TGTGCCAGCAGCTTTCGGGACAGGTTCTATGGCTACACCTTC. Its protein is CASSFRDRFYGYTF. Looking up the rest from reference TRBV7-9 and TRBJ1-2 gives the full variable domain: DTGVSQNPRHKITKRGQNVTFRCDPISEHNRLYWYRQTLGQGPEFLTYFQNEAQLEKSRLLSDRFSAERPKGSFSTLEIQRTEQGDSAMYLCASSFRDRFYGYTFGSGTRLTVV.

The chain has TRBV3-1 and TRBJ2-7; 10 bases line up with TRBD1. The CDR3 contains 16 residues. In germline, CDR1 is LGHDT, CDR2 YNNKEL (reference sequence). V was clipped by 1 base and J by 2 bases; unmatched bases: 5. The CDR3 is CASSQGGDRGPYEQYF. The CDR3 DNA reads TGTGCCAGCAGCCAAGGAGGGGACAGGGGACCCTACGAGCAGTACTTC.

V and J are TRBV27 and TRBJ2-7; 10 nucleotides align to TRBD1. The ends lost 5 bases at V and 5 bases at J; junction bases unmatched: 9. The length of the CDR3 is 15 residues. Germline assignment: CDR1 MNHEY and CDR2 SMNVEV (reference sequence). The CDR3: CASSAIGTGVDEQYF. The CDR3 DNA sequence: TGTGCCAGCAGTGCGATCGGGACAGGGGTTGACGAGCAGTACTTC.

The genes are TRBV7-9 and TRBJ2-7, with TRBD1 matching over 7 bases. The V gene's germline CDR1 is SEHNR and CDR2 FQNEAQ (reference sequence). Trimming at V came to 3 bases and at J to 7 bases, leaving 6 bases not matched to a gene. The CDR3 totals 13 residues. The CDR3 reads CASSFRQGGEQYF. CDR3 nucleotides: TGTGCCAGCAGCTTCCGACAGGGTGGTGAGCAGTACTTC.

The rearrangement joins TRBV30 to TRBJ1-1; 7 bases line up with TRBD1. CDR1 and CDR2 (germline): GTSNPN, SVGIG (reference sequence). This CDR3 region has 13 residues. Trimming cost V 3 bases and J 1 base; bases outside gene matches: 2. CDR3 coding DNA: TGTGCCTGGAGGAGGACAGGGAACACTGAAGCTTTCTTT. Translation: CAWRRTGNTEAFF.

The V call is TRBV6-1, the J call TRBJ2-3; 13 bases map to TRBD2. There are 16 residues in the CDR3. Germline loops: CDR1 MNHNS, CDR2 SASEGT. With 6 bases clipped from V and 6 bases from J, the junction kept 9 bases outside the gene matches. The CDR3 protein is CASRVVLAGGPDTQYF. In nucleotides, the CDR3 is TGTGCCAGCAGGGTCGTACTAGCGGGAGGGCCCGATACGCAGTATTTT.

V gene TRBV6-4 combines with J gene TRBJ2-1, with 7 bases identical to TRBD2. This CDR3 is 14 amino acids long. The J segment lost 1 base and the V segment lost 10 bases, leaving 7 bases of the junction unmatched. In germline, CDR1 is MRHNA, CDR2 SNTAGT. The CDR3 region has the DNA TGTGCCACGGCGGGGGAGGGGTCCTACAATGAGCAGTTCTTC. The encoded protein is CATAGEGSYNEQFF.

This chain uses TRBV27 with TRBJ1-5; no clear D. The CDR3 has 13 residues. Germline CDR1 is MNHEY and CDR2 is SMNVEV (reference sequence). Trimming removed 3 bases at V and 3 bases at J, with 6 bases between. The CDR3 DNA follows: TGTGCCAGCAGTTTCGGTTACAATCAGCCCCAGCATTTT. Amino acids: CASSFGYNQPQHF.

The V gene is TRBV2, the J gene TRBJ2-7; the D is unclear. This CDR3 comprises 14 residues. Trimming removed 2 bases at V and 0 bases at J, with 8 bases between. The V gene's germline CDR1 is SNHLY and CDR2 FYNNEI. Here the CDR3 DNA reads TGTGCCAGCAGTGAATCTCTCAGCTCCTACGAGCAGTACTTC. Amino acids: CASSESLSSYEQYF.

The chain combines TRBV2 with TRBJ2-7; TRBD1 is a possible D gene (6 bases). The V end was cut by 3 bases, the J end by 4 bases, with 13 bases between. The CDR3 extends over 14 amino acids. Germline V CDR1 and CDR2: SNHLY, FYNNEI. The DNA of the CDR3 is TGTGCCAGCAGTGATAGGGACAACCCTTACGAGCAGTACTTC. Amino acids: CASSDRDNPYEQYF.

J is TRBJ2-1 and V is TRBV20-1; D call uncertain. The CDR3 totals 15 residues. Germline assignment: CDR1 DFQATT and CDR2 SNEGSKA (reference sequence). Trimming left V 5 bases short and J 0 bases short, with 14 bases between. The CDR3 here is CSASRSPGSYNEQFF. The DNA of the CDR3 is TGCAGTGCTTCCCGGAGCCCGGGCTCCTACAATGAGCAGTTCTTC.

The chain joins TRBV5-1 to TRBJ2-1, with 8 bases fitting TRBD2. The length of the CDR3 is 14 residues. Germline V gene data show CDR1 as SGHRS and CDR2 as YFSETQ. J was trimmed by 6 bases and V by 0 bases; bases with no gene match: 2. The chain's CDR3 is CASSLGSGGNEQFF. Here the CDR3 DNA reads TGCGCCAGCAGCTTGGGGAGCGGGGGCAATGAGCAGTTCTTC.

This clonotype appeared once. The rearrangement joins TRBV7-9 to TRBJ2-7, with D tentatively TRBD1 or TRBD2 (6 bases each). The CDR3 is 14 residues long. Germline V gives CDR1 SEHNR, CDR2 FQNEAQ (reference sequence). Trimming took off 4 bases at V and 5 bases at J, with 15 bases between the two ends. The CDR3 region is CASSWGPGGDEQYF. The CDR3, as DNA: TGTGCCAGCAGCTGGGGACCCGGGGGCGACGAGCAGTACTTC.

This chain uses TRBV20-1 with TRBJ2-3; D may be TRBD2 (6 bases). Germline values: CDR1 DFQATT, CDR2 SNEGSKA (reference sequence). V was clipped by 2 bases and J by 4 bases, with 25 bases between them. CDR3 size: 18 residues. The CDR3 spells CSARNLYGGETTADTQYF. The CDR3 DNA is TGCAGTGCTAGAAACCTCTACGGGGGTGAGACGACCGCAGATACGCAGTATTTT.

The rearrangement links TRBV6-2 or TRBV6-3 to TRBJ1-5; tentative D call: TRBD1 (5 bases). The CDR3 sequence is 15 residues long. V lost 7 bases to trimming and J lost 1 base, with 14 bases between them. CDR1 is MNHEY, CDR2 SVGEGT, per germline. CDR3 protein: CASKDSFRSNQPQHF. Written as DNA, the CDR3 is TGTGCCAGCAAAGACAGCTTCCGAAGCAATCAGCCCCAGCATTTT.

The chain uses TRBV4-3 and TRBJ1-5, with TRBD1 as a possible D gene (6 bases). The CDR3 loop spans 13 amino acids. Deletions cut 1 base from V and 10 bases from J, with 11 bases between. Germline V gives CDR1 LGHNA, CDR2 YSLEER. Written as DNA, the CDR3 is TGCGCCAGCAGCCAAGGCCGGGGGGCACCCCAGCATTTT. Amino acid sequence: CASSQGRGAPQHF.

CDR3 sequence (DNA): TGTGCCAGCAGTTCCGGGGGGGATGAGCAGTTCTTC. Protein sequence: CASSSGGDEQFF. This chain joins TRBV12-3 or TRBV12-4 and TRBJ2-1, with TRBD2 matching 8 bases. The CDR3 contains 12 residues. The J segment lost 8 bases and the V segment lost 4 bases, leaving 1 base of the junction unmatched.

The J gene is TRBJ1-5, the V gene TRBV30; D gene unclear. This CDR3 comprises 14 residues. Trimming removed 4 bases at V and 6 bases at J, with 16 bases between. Looked up from germline, CDR1 is GTSNPN and CDR2 is SVGIG (reference sequence). The CDR3 spells CAWTPGVTGQPQHF. The CDR3 region has the DNA TGTGCCTGGACGCCCGGGGTAACTGGTCAGCCCCAGCATTTT.

The gene calls are TRBV11-1 and TRBJ2-1, with TRBD2 matching over 13 bases. The CDR3 loop spans 14 amino acids. Germline V lookup: CDR1 SGHAT, CDR2 FQDESV (reference sequence). Germline trimming cut 5 bases from V and 10 bases from J; bases unmatched to any gene: 5. The DNA of the CDR3 is TGTGCCAGCAGCCCGGGACTAGCGGGGTGGGAGCAGTTCTTC. Encoded protein: CASSPGLAGWEQFF.

This CDR3 is CSASWTDRTEAFF. The CDR3 DNA follows: TGCAGTGCTAGCTGGACGGATCGGACTGAAGCTTTCTTT. The chain has TRBV20-1 and TRBJ1-1; D not certain. Trimming removed 3 bases from V and 5 bases from J, with 13 bases in between. Germline V CDR1 and CDR2: DFQATT, SNEGSKA (reference sequence). The CDR3 is 13 amino acids.

The chain couples TRBV18 to TRBJ1-1, with TRBD1 as a possible D gene (6 bases). Germline CDR1 is KGHSH and CDR2 is LQKENI. This CDR3 has 17 amino acids. V lost 0 bases to trimming and J lost 1 base, with 15 bases between them. The CDR3 nucleotides read TGTGCCAGCTCACCACCTCCCCAGGGGTGGGGGAACACTGAAGCTTTCTTT. Protein product: CASSPPPQGWGNTEAFF.

The chain joins TRBV5-4 to TRBJ2-7, with D perhaps TRBD2 (7 bases). Deletions cut 4 bases from V and 7 bases from J, with 18 bases between. This CDR3 has 14 residues. The germline V gene encodes CDR1 SGHNT and CDR2 YYREEE (reference sequence). The CDR3 coding sequence is TGTGCCAGCAGCCCCGTTCGGGGGGCTGGAGAGCAGTACTTC. Its translation: CASSPVRGAGEQYF.

The chain links TRBV15 to TRBJ2-3; 9 bases fit TRBD1. The CDR3 is 16 residues long. V gave up 3 bases and J gave up 5 bases; unmatched junction bases: 9. Germline V gene lookup returns CDR1 LNHNV and CDR2 YYDKDF (reference sequence). Written as DNA, the CDR3 is TGTGCCACCAGCAGGGAACCGGGACAGGGCCAAGATACGCAGTATTTT. Its translation: CATSREPGQGQDTQYF.

The chain has TRBV6-4 and TRBJ2-3, with D possibly being TRBD2 (6 bases). The CDR3 sequence is 15 residues long. Trimming shortened V by 3 bases and J by 0 bases, and 10 bases separated the two germline ends. CDR1 and CDR2 from the germline V gene are MRHNA and SNTAGT. The CDR3 coding sequence is TGTGCCAGCAGTGAAGGAGGGATGAGCACAGATACGCAGTATTTT. Translation gives CASSEGGMSTDTQYF.

The V and J genes are TRBV10-3 and TRBJ2-5; D possibly corresponds to TRBD1 (7 bases). V was trimmed by 1 base and J by 2 bases, leaving 20 bases between them. The CDR3 consists of 18 residues. The germline CDR1 and CDR2 sequences are ENHRY and SYGVKD. CDR3 coding DNA: TGTGCCATCAGTGAGTTGAGCAATGGGGGGACAGCACAAGAGACCCAGTACTTC. This encodes CAISELSNGGTAQETQYF.

CDR3 sequence reads: CASSSPPGLIGPDEQYF. Here the CDR3 DNA reads TGTGCCAGCAGTTCCCCCCCGGGGCTTATAGGCCCCGACGAGCAGTACTTC. The chain employs TRBV12-3 or TRBV12-4 and TRBJ2-7, with D tentatively TRBD1 or TRBD2 (5 bases each). V was trimmed by 4 bases and J by 5 bases, leaving 24 bases between them. This CDR3 is built from 17 residues.

The chain is built from TRBV7-3 and TRBJ2-5; D possibly corresponds to TRBD1 (5 bases). Trimming took off 5 bases at V and 4 bases at J, with 11 bases between the two ends. Germline values: CDR1 SGHTA, CDR2 FQGTGA. The CDR3 is 13 residues long. CDR3 amino acids: CASSPNGAETQYF. The CDR3 DNA sequence: TGTGCCAGCAGCCCCAATGGGGCAGAGACCCAGTACTTC.

The rearrangement uses TRBV12-3 or TRBV12-4 and TRBJ1-5; D unresolved. Trimming stripped 5 bases from V and 3 bases from J, with 8 bases between. The CDR3 contains 13 residues. This CDR3 reads CASSEQTNQPQHF. The DNA for the CDR3 is TGTGCCAGCAGTGAGCAGACCAATCAGCCCCAGCATTTT.

V is TRBV7-3 and J is TRBJ2-1; 14 nucleotides line up with TRBD2. After removal of 0 bases from V and 6 bases from J, the junction contained 7 bases not matched to a gene. Germline-derived CDR1 and CDR2 are SGHTA and FQGTGA. This CDR3 is built from 18 residues. The CDR3 sequence: CASSLTWTSGGKGNEQFF. The CDR3 DNA reads as TGTGCCAGCAGCTTAACGTGGACTAGCGGGGGGAAGGGCAATGAGCAGTTCTTC.